This entry describes one T cell receptor (beta chain). This sample also contains other DNA sequences that code for the same CDR3. This record comes from a study of control samples from healthy donors and cancer patients. The protocol was immunoSEQ multiplex PCR, while the TCRdb copy is restricted to in-frame clones and leaves out a portion. The sample yields 45,000 to 60,000 clones, roughly 87% seen once. The CDR3 runs to 15 residues. V trimming: 3 bases; J trimming: 1 base; junction bases outside the gene matches: 4. The germline V gene has CDR1 MNHEY and CDR2 SMNVEV (reference sequence). The sequence came from a man aged 60 to 69 with head and neck cancer. What was sequenced was PBMCs. This sequence joins TRBV27 and TRBJ2-3, with 7 nucleotides matching TRBD1. DNA of the CDR3: TGTGCCAGCAGTTTGTACAGGGGAGGCACAGATACGCAGTATTTT. Translating it yields CASSLYRGGTDTQYF.